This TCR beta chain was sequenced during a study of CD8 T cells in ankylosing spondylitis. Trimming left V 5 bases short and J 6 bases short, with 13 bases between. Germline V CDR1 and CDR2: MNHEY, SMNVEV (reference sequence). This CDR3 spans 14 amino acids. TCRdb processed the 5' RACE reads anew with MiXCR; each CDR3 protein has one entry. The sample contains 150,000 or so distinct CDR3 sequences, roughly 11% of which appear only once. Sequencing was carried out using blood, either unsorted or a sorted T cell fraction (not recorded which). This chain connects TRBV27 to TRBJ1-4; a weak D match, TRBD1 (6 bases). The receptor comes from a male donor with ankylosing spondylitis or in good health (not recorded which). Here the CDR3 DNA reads TGTGCCAGCAGTACGGCAGGGGCCGATGAAAAACTGTTTTTT. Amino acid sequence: CASSTAGADEKLFF.